This TCR beta chain was sequenced during a study of chemoradiotherapy in HPV16-positive cancers. Study background: A couple of HPV16-positive patients' cells yielded candidate HPV-specific clones and common motifs. Notes on the study in general: During treatment, candidate HPV-specific clones and E7-related motifs expanded in tumor.

Sequenced by immunoSEQ multiplex PCR; TCRdb stores in-frame clones only, minus some. The sample records some 5,500 clones, approximately 80% being singletons. Notes on this clone: Antigen unknown.

V dropped 3 bases and J dropped 5 bases, with 8 bases sitting between them. Germline assignment: CDR1 SNHLY and CDR2 FYNNEI. The CDR3 has 13 amino acids. Repertoires were sampled repeatedly during chemoradiotherapy. This sample was gathered from a patient who underwent chemoradiotherapy. The receptor comes from a human donor with HPV-associated anogenital cancer. The V call is TRBV2, the J call TRBJ2-1; TRBD2 is a possible D gene (5 bases). CDR3 region: CASSDGLHNEQFF. CDR3 sequence (DNA): TGTGCCAGCAGTGACGGACTCCACAATGAGCAGTTCTTC.